This passage covers 10 T cell receptor beta chains from one sample sequenced in a study of blood T cell repertoires in COVID-19. Using immunoSEQ multiplex PCR, the repertoire was profiled, and TCRdb retains in-frame clones only, with some absent. The table has roughly 150,000 clones, over 70% seen once. The sequencing input was peripheral blood. The origin of the receptors is a man aged 65 to 79 with acute or convalescent COVID-19.

This sequence joins TRBV24-1 and TRBJ1-3; the match to TRBD1 covers 7 bases. In germline, CDR1 is KGHDR, CDR2 SFDVKD. This CDR3 spans 15 amino acids. J was trimmed by 3 bases and V by 5 bases; bases with no gene match: 6. Written as DNA, the CDR3 is TGTGCCACCAGTGCCAGGGACAGCAGTGGAAACACCATATATTTT. The encoded protein is CATSARDSSGNTIYF.

V usage is TRBV5-4 and J usage is TRBJ2-2, with 7 bases lining up with TRBD1. The CDR3 is made up of 15 amino acids. J was trimmed by 0 bases and V by 4 bases; bases with no gene match: 3. CDR1 is SGHNT, CDR2 YYREEE, per germline (reference sequence). CDR3 bases: TGTGCCAGCAGCCACAGGGGTCCGAACACCGGGGAGCTGTTTTTT. Its protein is CASSHRGPNTGELFF. Together with reference TRBV5-4 and TRBJ2-2, the CDR3 gives the full variable domain: ETGVTQSPTHLIKTRGQQVTLRCSSQSGHNTVSWYQQALGQGPQFIFQYYREEENGRGNFPPRFSGLQFPNYSSELNVNALELDDSALYLCASSHRGPNTGELFFGEGSRLTVL.

In its sample, this clone was seen once. This chain uses TRBV12-5 with TRBJ2-5; 11 bases are shared with TRBD2. Germline-derived CDR1 and CDR2 are LGHNT and FRNRAP. Losses at the gene ends were 6 bases for V and 5 bases for J; bases not matched to a gene: 8. The CDR3 runs 15 residues. The CDR3 sequence is CASGLGLAGRETQYF. The DNA of the CDR3 is TGTGCTAGTGGCCTCGGACTAGCGGGTCGGGAGACCCAGTACTTC.

The V call is TRBV7-7, the J call TRBJ1-4; the match to TRBD1 covers 10 bases. The V segment lost 1 base and the J segment 5 bases; nucleotides outside the gene matches: 4. The CDR3 loop spans 16 amino acids. Germline V gene lookup returns CDR1 SSHAT and CDR2 FNYEAQ (reference sequence). This CDR3 reads CASSLGPGQGNEKLFF. CDR3 nucleotide sequence: TGTGCCAGCAGCTTAGGCCCGGGACAGGGGAATGAAAAACTGTTTTTT. Full variable domain (remainder filled in from reference TRBV7-7 and TRBJ1-4): GAGVSQSPRYKVTKRGQDVTLRCDPISSHATLYWYQQALGQGPEFLTYFNYEAQPDKSGLPSDRFSAERPEGSISTLTIQRTEQRDSAMYRCASSLGPGQGNEKLFFGSGTQLSVL.

This clone was recorded many times. The chain is built from TRBV19 and TRBJ2-7; a weak D match, TRBD2 (6 bases). CDR1 LNHDA and CDR2 SQIVND come from the germline V gene (reference sequence). The CDR3 loop spans 14 amino acids. Trimming removed 6 bases at V and 3 bases at J, with 15 bases between. DNA for the CDR3: TGTGCCAGTAGCACAAGGAGGGATTACTACGAGCAGTACTTC. The encoded protein is CASSTRRDYYEQYF.

The J gene is TRBJ2-7, the V gene TRBV11-2; TRBD2 agrees at 13 bases. The J segment lost 5 bases and the V segment lost 3 bases, leaving 7 bases of the junction unmatched. The CDR3 is 16 amino acids. CDR1 is SGHAT and CDR2 is FQNNGV in the germline V gene. DNA of the CDR3: TGTGCCAGCAGCTTTTCACTAGCGGGAGGGCTCCACGAGCAGTACTTC. Amino acids: CASSFSLAGGLHEQYF.

The chain joins TRBV27 to TRBJ1-1, with D unresolved. Germline loops: CDR1 MNHEY, CDR2 SMNVEV (reference sequence). V lost 5 bases and J lost 4, with 5 bases in between. The CDR3 is 11 amino acids. CDR3 in DNA: TGTGCCAGCAGTCCTTCCACTGAAGCTTTCTTT. It specifies CASSPSTEAFF.

The chain combines TRBV18 with TRBJ1-2; D unresolved. CDR3 size: 14 residues. The germline CDR1 and CDR2 sequences are KGHSH and LQKENI. The ends were cut back, 5 bases at V and 1 base at J, with 11 bases in the middle. CDR3 DNA: TGTGCCAGCTCATCAGGCACAGTTAACTATGGCTACACCTTC. This gives the protein CASSSGTVNYGYTF.

This clone has only one observation. The CDR3 loop is CASSGSASSGNTIYF. For the CDR3, the DNA is TGTGCCAGCAGTGGGAGCGCGAGTTCTGGAAACACCATATATTTT. V and J are TRBV2 and TRBJ1-3; no firm D call. Germline assignment: CDR1 SNHLY and CDR2 FYNNEI. This CDR3 region has 15 residues. V lost 4 bases to trimming and J lost 1 base, with 11 bases between them.

V and J are TRBV28 and TRBJ2-2; TRBD2 matches 9 bases. This CDR3 region has 15 residues. CDR1 is MDHEN, CDR2 SYDVKM, per germline. V was clipped by 5 bases and J by 8 bases; unmatched bases: 9. This chain's CDR3 is CASSPPLAGWGELFF. The CDR3, as DNA: TGTGCCAGCAGTCCGCCGCTAGCGGGATGGGGGGAGCTGTTTTTT.